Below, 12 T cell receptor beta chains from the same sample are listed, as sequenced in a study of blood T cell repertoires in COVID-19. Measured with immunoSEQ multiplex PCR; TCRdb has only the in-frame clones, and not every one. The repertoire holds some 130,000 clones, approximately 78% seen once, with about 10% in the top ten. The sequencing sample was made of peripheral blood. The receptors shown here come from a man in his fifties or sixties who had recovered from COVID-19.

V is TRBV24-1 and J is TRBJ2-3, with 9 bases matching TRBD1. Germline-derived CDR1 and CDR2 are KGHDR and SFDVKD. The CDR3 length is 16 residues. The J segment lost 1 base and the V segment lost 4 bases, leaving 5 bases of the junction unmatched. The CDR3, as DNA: TGTGCCACCAGTGAACCGGGACAGGGCGGCACAGATACGCAGTATTTT. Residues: CATSEPGQGGTDTQYF.

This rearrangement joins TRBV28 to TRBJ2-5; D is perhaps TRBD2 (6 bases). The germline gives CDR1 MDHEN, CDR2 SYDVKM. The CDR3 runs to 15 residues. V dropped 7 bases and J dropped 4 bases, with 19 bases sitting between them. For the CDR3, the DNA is TGTGCCAGCAACCCGGGGGTTGGGGGAATAGAGACCCAGTACTTC. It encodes CASNPGVGGIETQYF.

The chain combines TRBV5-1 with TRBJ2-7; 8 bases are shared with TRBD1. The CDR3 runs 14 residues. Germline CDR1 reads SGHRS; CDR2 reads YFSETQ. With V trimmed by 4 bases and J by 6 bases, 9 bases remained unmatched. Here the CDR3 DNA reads TGCGCCAGCAGCCCCAGATCTACAGGGGGCGAGCAGTACTTC. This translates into CASSPRSTGGEQYF. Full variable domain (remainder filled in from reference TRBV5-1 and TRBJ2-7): KAGVTQTPRYLIKTRGQQVTLSCSPISGHRSVSWYQQTPGQGLQFLFEYFSETQRNKGNFPGRFSGRQFSNSRSEMNVSTLELGDSALYLCASSPRSTGGEQYFGPGTRLTVT.

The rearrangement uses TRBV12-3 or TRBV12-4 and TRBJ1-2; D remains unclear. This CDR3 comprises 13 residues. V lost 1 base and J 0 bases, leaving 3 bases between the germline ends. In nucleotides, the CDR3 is TGTGCCAGCAGTTTAGACTCTAACTATGGCTACACCTTC. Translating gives CASSLDSNYGYTF.

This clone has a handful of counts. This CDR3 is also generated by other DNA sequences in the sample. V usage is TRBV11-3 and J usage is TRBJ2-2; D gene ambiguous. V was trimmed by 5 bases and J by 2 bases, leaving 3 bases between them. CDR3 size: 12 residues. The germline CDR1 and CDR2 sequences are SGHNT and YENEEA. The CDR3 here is CASSLNTGELFF. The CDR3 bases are TGTGCCAGCAGCCTAAACACCGGGGAGCTGTTTTTT.

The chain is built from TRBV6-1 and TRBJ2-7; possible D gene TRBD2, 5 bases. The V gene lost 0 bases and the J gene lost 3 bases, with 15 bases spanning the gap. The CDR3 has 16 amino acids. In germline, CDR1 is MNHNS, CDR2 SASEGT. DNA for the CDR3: TGTGCCAGCAGTGAAGCGGGAGCAGGAACCCGCTACGAGCAGTACTTC. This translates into CASSEAGAGTRYEQYF.

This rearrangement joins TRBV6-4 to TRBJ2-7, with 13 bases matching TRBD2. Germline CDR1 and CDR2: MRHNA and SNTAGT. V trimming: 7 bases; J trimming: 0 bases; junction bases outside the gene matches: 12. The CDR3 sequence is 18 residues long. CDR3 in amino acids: CASKLHGLAGDSSYEQYF. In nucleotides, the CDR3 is TGTGCCAGCAAGCTACACGGACTAGCGGGAGACAGCTCCTACGAGCAGTACTTC.

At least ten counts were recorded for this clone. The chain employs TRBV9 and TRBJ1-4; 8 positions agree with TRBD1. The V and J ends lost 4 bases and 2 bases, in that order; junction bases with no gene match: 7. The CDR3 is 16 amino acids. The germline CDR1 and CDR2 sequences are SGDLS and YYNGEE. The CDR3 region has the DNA TGTGCCAGCAGCCCAGGGGGCGCCCCGACTAATGAAAAACTGTTTTTT. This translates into CASSPGGAPTNEKLFF.

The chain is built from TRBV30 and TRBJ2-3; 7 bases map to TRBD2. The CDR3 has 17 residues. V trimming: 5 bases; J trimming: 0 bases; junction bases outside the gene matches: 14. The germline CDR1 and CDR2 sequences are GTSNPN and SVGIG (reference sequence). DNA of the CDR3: TGTGCCTGGGGTCCTTCGGGGCTAGCGGTAAGCACAGATACGCAGTATTTT. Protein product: CAWGPSGLAVSTDTQYF.

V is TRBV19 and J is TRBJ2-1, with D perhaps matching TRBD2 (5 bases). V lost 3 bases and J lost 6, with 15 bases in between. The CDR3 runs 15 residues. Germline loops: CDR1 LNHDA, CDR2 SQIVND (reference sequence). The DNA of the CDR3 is TGTGCCAGTAGTATTCTAGGAGGCCCGGGCAATGAGCAGTTCTTC. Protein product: CASSILGGPGNEQFF.

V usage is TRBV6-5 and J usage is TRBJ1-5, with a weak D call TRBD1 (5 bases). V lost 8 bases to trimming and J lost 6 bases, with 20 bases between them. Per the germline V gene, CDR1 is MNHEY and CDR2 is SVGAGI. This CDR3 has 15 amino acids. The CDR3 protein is CASQQGPGGTQPQHF. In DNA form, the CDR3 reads TGTGCCAGCCAGCAGGGACCCGGGGGTACTCAGCCCCAGCATTTT.

CDR3 residues: CASSQQQGNTEAFF. CDR3 nucleotide sequence: TGTGCCAGCAGCCAACAACAGGGGAACACTGAAGCTTTCTTT. V is TRBV7-9 and J is TRBJ1-1; D is possibly TRBD1 (6 bases). The CDR3 sequence is 14 residues long. Trimming shortened V by 5 bases and J by 1 base, and 11 bases separated the two germline ends. Germline assignment: CDR1 SEHNR and CDR2 FQNEAQ (reference sequence).